This T cell receptor beta chain is from a study of T-cell reconstitution after alpha-beta-depleted transplantation in children. Study outcomes and limitations: T-cell counts and diversity at one year following transplant were attributed mainly to newly produced T cells. Expanded clones from the graft, numbering several hundred, reportedly supplied alpha-beta T cells about two months after transplant. Day-60 TCRbeta diversity that was high in some patients was derived from surviving recipient T cells and thymic progenitors.

Unique molecular identifiers were incorporated during preparation of the TCRbeta library. One entry per CDR3 protein results from TCRdb running MiXCR on the PCR reads. Of about 980,000 distinct CDR3 sequences in the sample, about 30% were seen once. Note on this clonotype: As yet, its antigen is unknown.

The germline CDR1 and CDR2 sequences are SGHRS and YFSETQ. The V and J ends lost 5 bases and 3 bases respectively, with 9 bases between them. The CDR3 is 12 residues long. The receptor comes from a boy less than two years old who had a stem cell transplant for SCID, so the T cells may come from the graft donor. Sequenced here: PBMCs, mostly from graft donor cells, sampled 360 days after TCRalphabeta/CD19-depleted stem cell transplant. The chain recombines TRBV5-1 with TRBJ2-7; D call uncertain. CDR3 nucleotide sequence: TGCGCCAGCAGGGGCTCAAACTACGAGCAGTACTTC. Protein sequence: CASRGSNYEQYF.